Each of the 32 T cell receptor beta chains below was sequenced from the same sample in a study of OX40 agonist ivuxolimab in advanced cancers. Repertoires were generated with immunoSEQ multiplex PCR, while TCRdb's copy carries only in-frame clones and drops some. The sample lists about 36,000 clones, just under 80% occurring once. The source material was CD4+ or CD8+ T cells sorted from blood, sampled in a trial of the OX40 agonist ivuxolimab. All receptors derive from an adult with an advanced solid tumor such as melanoma, head and neck, liver or kidney cancer.

The J gene is TRBJ1-3, the V gene TRBV15; D uncertain. Trimming removed 3 bases from V and 0 bases from J, with 9 bases in between. CDR3 length equals 15 residues. Per the germline V gene, CDR1 is LNHNV and CDR2 is YYDKDF (reference sequence). For the CDR3, the DNA is TGTGCCACCAGCAGGGGGAGTTCCTCTGGAAACACCATATATTTT. This sequence encodes CATSRGSSSGNTIYF.

The CDR3 spells CASSESVAAEAFF. In nucleotides, the CDR3 is TGTGCCAGCAGTGAAAGTGTCGCAGCAGAAGCTTTCTTT. This rearrangement joins TRBV2 to TRBJ1-1, with D hard to call. CDR1 is SNHLY, CDR2 FYNNEI, per germline. The V end was cut by 2 bases, the J end by 8 bases, with 12 bases between. The CDR3 has 13 residues.

This clone was seen only once. The rearrangement joins TRBV29-1 to TRBJ1-1; 9 bases map to TRBD1. V lost 6 bases and J lost 3; bases outside the gene matches: 5. Germline CDR1 is SQVTM and CDR2 is ANQGSEA. This CDR3 is 13 amino acids long. CDR3 loop: CSVDRGRDTEAFF. The DNA for the CDR3 is TGCAGCGTGGACAGGGGTCGGGACACTGAAGCTTTCTTT.

The rearrangement uses TRBV6-5 and TRBJ2-1; tentatively, D is TRBD2 (5 bases). The CDR3 runs 14 residues. The V gene lost 3 bases and the J gene lost 8 bases, with 14 bases spanning the gap. Germline loops: CDR1 MNHEY, CDR2 SVGAGI. The CDR3 nucleotides read TGTGCCAGCAGTTATAGGTTCGGAGGCGATGAGCAGTTCTTC. It codes for CASSYRFGGDEQFF.

V is TRBV5-6 and J is TRBJ2-1, with TRBD2 identical over 12 bases. The ends lost 4 bases at V and 7 bases at J; junction bases unmatched: 3. The CDR3 totals 14 residues. CDR1 and CDR2 from the germline V gene are SGHDT and YYEEEE. CDR3 coding DNA: TGTGCCAGCAGCGCCGGACTAGCGGGGAATGAGCAGTTCTTC. Translation gives CASSAGLAGNEQFF.

The rearrangement links TRBV15 to TRBJ1-2; 10 bases are shared with TRBD1. Germline V gene sequence: CDR1 LNHNV, CDR2 YYDKDF (reference sequence). V shed 3 bases, J shed 8 bases, and the junction held 6 bases outside the gene matches. CDR3 length: 14 amino acids. The CDR3, as DNA: TGTGCCACCAGCAGTGGGACAGGGGAAGGCGGCTACACCTTC. This translates into CATSSGTGEGGYTF.

The chain has TRBV6-5 and TRBJ1-1; D remains unclear. Germline loops: CDR1 MNHEY, CDR2 SVGAGI. The V end was cut by 0 bases, the J end by 1 base, with 9 bases between. This CDR3 has 15 amino acids. This CDR3 reads CASSYSKWRNTEAFF. CDR3 sequence (DNA): TGTGCCAGCAGTTACTCGAAATGGCGGAACACTGAAGCTTTCTTT.

The V gene is TRBV7-2, the J gene TRBJ2-3; TRBD2 might be the D (6 bases). CDR3 size: 13 residues. Trimming removed 4 bases at V and 13 bases at J, with 18 bases between. The germline V gene has CDR1 SGHTA and CDR2 FQGNSA. The CDR3 reads CASSSSPSGFKYF. The CDR3 nucleotides are TGTGCCAGCAGCTCCAGCCCCAGCGGGTTTAAGTATTTT.

V gene TRBV28 combines with J gene TRBJ1-2; TRBD1 is a possible D gene (5 bases). From germline, CDR1 is MDHEN and CDR2 SYDVKM. Trimming removed 5 bases at V and 5 bases at J, with 24 bases between. The CDR3 loop spans 17 amino acids. CDR3 in amino acids: CASSTYPGAGKGYGYTF. In nucleotides, the CDR3 is TGTGCCAGCAGTACATACCCCGGGGCAGGGAAGGGGTATGGCTACACCTTC.

V usage is TRBV18 and J usage is TRBJ2-5; D unresolved. V was cut by 0 bases and J by 1 base, with 3 bases left in between. CDR3 size: 13 residues. From germline, CDR1 is KGHSH and CDR2 LQKENI. CDR3: CASSPPSQETQYF. The CDR3 nucleotides read TGTGCCAGCTCACCACCTTCCCAAGAGACCCAGTACTTC.

With respect to this clone: Compared with germline, one end of the junction differs, possibly owing to a read error. The CDR3 sequence: CATSAGGRYEQYF. In DNA form, the CDR3 reads TGTGCCACCAGTGCGGGCGGCCGCTACGAGCAGTACTTC. The gene calls are TRBV2 and TRBJ2-7, with D perhaps matching TRBD2 (5 bases). This CDR3 is 13 amino acids long. The germline V gene has CDR1 SNHLY and CDR2 FYNNEI. Drawing the rest from reference TRBV2 and TRBJ2-7, the complete variable domain is EPEVTQTPSHQVTQMGQEVILRCVPISNHLYFYWYRQILGQKVEFLVSFYNNEISEKSEIFDDQFSVERPDGSNFTLKIRSTKLEDSAMYFCATSAGGRYEQYFGPGTRLTVT.

The chain is built from TRBV7-2 and TRBJ2-5; D not resolved. The CDR3 contains 13 residues. Per germline, CDR1 SGHTA and CDR2 FQGNSA. V gave up 3 bases and J gave up 5 bases, with 10 bases separating them. The DNA for the CDR3 is TGTGCCAGCAGCTTCGGGCAGGAGGAGACCCAGTACTTC. It yields the protein CASSFGQEETQYF.

V gene TRBV2 combines with J gene TRBJ2-3; D remains unclear. This CDR3 is 15 amino acids long. In germline, CDR1 is SNHLY, CDR2 FYNNEI. Trimming cost V 4 bases and J 0 bases, with 11 bases left between them. The CDR3 DNA follows: TGTGCCAGCAGTGGTGGGCTTCCTAGCACAGATACGCAGTATTTT. This sequence encodes CASSGGLPSTDTQYF.

V usage is TRBV28 and J usage is TRBJ1-1; tentative D call: TRBD1 (5 bases). The V end was cut by 3 bases, the J end by 0 bases, with 8 bases between. The CDR3 is 14 amino acids. CDR1 is MDHEN, CDR2 SYDVKM, per germline. In DNA, the CDR3 is TGTGCCAGCAGTTTGCAGGGAATGAACACTGAAGCTTTCTTT. Encoded protein: CASSLQGMNTEAFF. Drawing the rest from reference TRBV28 and TRBJ1-1, the complete variable domain is DVKVTQSSRYLVKRTGEKVFLECVQDMDHENMFWYRQDPGLGLRLIYFSYDVKMKEKGDIPEGYSVSREKKERFSLILESASTNQTSMYLCASSLQGMNTEAFFGQGTRLTVV.

This chain joins TRBV18 and TRBJ2-7, with TRBD1 matching 8 bases. Germline loops: CDR1 KGHSH, CDR2 LQKENI. The CDR3 contains 15 residues. J gave up 3 bases and V 3 bases, and 7 bases lay outside the gene matches. CDR3 sequence reads: CASSPGQGGLYEQYF. DNA for the CDR3: TGTGCCAGCTCACCTGGACAGGGCGGTCTCTACGAGCAGTACTTC.

The genes are TRBV5-6 and TRBJ2-7; D remains unclear. V was shortened by 1 base and J by 5 bases, with 13 bases between the two germline ends. Germline CDR1 reads SGHDT; CDR2 reads YYEEEE. The CDR3 contains 14 residues. The CDR3 coding sequence is TGTGCCAGCAGCTTGACTGGCCTAGTCCACGAGCAGTACTTC. Translated: CASSLTGLVHEQYF.

The chain links TRBV29-1 to TRBJ2-5; a weak D match, TRBD2 (5 bases). This CDR3 has 13 amino acids. The ends were cut back, 3 bases at V and 5 bases at J, with 13 bases in the middle. Germline CDR1 is SQVTM and CDR2 is ANQGSEA. The CDR3 loop is CSVEPSQAETQYF. CDR3 nucleotide sequence: TGCAGCGTTGAGCCTAGCCAGGCGGAGACCCAGTACTTC. Supplemented by reference TRBV29-1 and TRBJ2-5, the full variable domain reads SAVISQKPSRDICQRGTSLTIQCQVDSQVTMMFWYRQQPGQSLTLIATANQGSEATYESGFVIDKFPISRPNLTFSTLTVSNMSPEDSSIYLCSVEPSQAETQYFGPGTRLLVL.

As for this clone: Germline and junction disagree at one end, which may indicate a read error. The chain carries TRBV6-5 and TRBJ2-7, with D unclear. Germline assignment: CDR1 MNHEY and CDR2 SVGAGI. The length of the CDR3 is 11 residues. The CDR3, as DNA: TGTGCCAGCAGTTACTCTCGATCTTGGGATTTC. It translates to CASSYSRSWDF.

The chain recombines TRBV19 with TRBJ1-5; 7 bases align to TRBD1. Germline assignment: CDR1 LNHDA and CDR2 SQIVND (reference sequence). With 3 bases clipped from V and 6 bases from J, the junction kept 8 bases outside the gene matches. This CDR3 comprises 15 residues. The CDR3 nucleotides read TGTGCCAGTAGTATCGCCGGGACAGCGGCTCAGCCCCAGCATTTT. Amino acids: CASSIAGTAAQPQHF.

This sequence joins TRBV19 and TRBJ1-5, with 7 bases identical to TRBD1. This CDR3 has 14 residues. Germline CDR1 reads LNHDA; CDR2 reads SQIVND (reference sequence). Losses at the gene ends were 5 bases for V and 3 bases for J; bases not matched to a gene: 4. The CDR3 spells CASSQQGFNQPQHF. As DNA, the CDR3 is TGTGCCAGTAGTCAACAGGGGTTCAATCAGCCCCAGCATTTT.

The rearrangement uses TRBV7-9 and TRBJ1-5; 7 bases are a match to TRBD1. Trimming removed 4 bases from V and 9 bases from J; junction bases left unmatched: 12. The CDR3 spans 15 residues. In germline, CDR1 is SEHNR, CDR2 FQNEAQ (reference sequence). The CDR3 region has the DNA TGTGCCAGCAGCTCTGGGACCTCAGGGGGTCGGCCCCAGCATTTT. Translation gives CASSSGTSGGRPQHF.

The rearrangement uses TRBV5-4 and TRBJ1-4, with D maybe TRBD1 (5 bases). CDR3 length equals 13 residues. Trimming pared 6 bases from V and 8 bases from J, leaving 14 bases between. Germline V gene sequence: CDR1 SGHNT, CDR2 YYREEE (reference sequence). CDR3 nucleotide sequence: TGTGCCAGCACCGTGGCGGGGGGGGAAAAACTGTTTTTT. Protein sequence: CASTVAGGEKLFF.

The rearrangement uses TRBV20-1 and TRBJ2-5; no definite D call. V dropped 5 bases and J dropped 2 bases, with 6 bases sitting between them. This CDR3 has 11 residues. Germline V gives CDR1 DFQATT, CDR2 SNEGSKA (reference sequence). The CDR3: CSALAQETQYF. CDR3 DNA sequence: TGCAGTGCTCTCGCTCAAGAGACCCAGTACTTC.

The V call is TRBV7-8, the J call TRBJ1-1; D may be TRBD1 (5 bases). Germline V lookup: CDR1 SGHVS, CDR2 FQNEAQ. Between the trimmed V and J ends, which lost 5 bases and 2 bases, there was a span of 15 bases. The CDR3 runs to 15 residues. The CDR3 loop is CASSLTFGGNTEAFF. The CDR3 DNA reads TGTGCCAGCAGCCTAACCTTTGGGGGTAACACTGAAGCTTTCTTT.

CDR3 sequence (DNA): TGTGCCAGCTCAGGGACAGGGCAAGGCTACGAGCAGTACTTC. Its protein product is CASSGTGQGYEQYF. This chain links TRBV5-6 with TRBJ2-7, with TRBD1 identical over 9 bases. V trimming: 7 bases; J trimming: 3 bases; junction bases outside the gene matches: 8. CDR3 size: 14 residues. Germline V gene data show CDR1 as SGHDT and CDR2 as YYEEEE.

The genes are TRBV11-2 and TRBJ2-3; no firm D call. CDR3 length: 12 amino acids. V was shortened by 2 bases and J by 0 bases, with 0 bases between the two germline ends. Germline V gives CDR1 SGHAT, CDR2 FQNNGV. The CDR3 DNA follows: TGTGCCAGCAGCTTAAGCACAGATACGCAGTATTTT. This encodes CASSLSTDTQYF.

CDR3 bases: TGTGCCAGCAGAGAGTTGGGTTCAACTAATGAAAAACTGTTTTTT. It specifies CASRELGSTNEKLFF. V usage is TRBV6-5 and J usage is TRBJ1-4; no firm D call. Trimming pared 6 bases from V and 0 bases from J, leaving 11 bases between. CDR3 size: 15 residues. Germline values: CDR1 MNHEY, CDR2 SVGAGI.

This chain connects TRBV25-1 to TRBJ1-4, with D uncertain. V lost 5 bases and J lost 1, with 5 bases in between. This CDR3 is 13 amino acids long. CDR1 and CDR2 from the germline V gene are MGHDK and SYGVNS. The CDR3 loop reads CASSFRTNEKLFF. DNA of the CDR3: TGTGCCAGCAGTTTTAGAACTAATGAAAAACTGTTTTTT.

There are a few counts of this clone. The chain combines TRBV19 with TRBJ1-4, with 7 nucleotides matching TRBD1. V shed 3 bases and J 4 bases; nucleotides not matched to a gene: 5. This CDR3 spans 15 amino acids. The V gene's germline CDR1 is LNHDA and CDR2 SQIVND (reference sequence). In nucleotides, the CDR3 is TGTGCCAGTAGTATGACCGGGACAGTTAATGAAAAACTGTTTTTT. This encodes CASSMTGTVNEKLFF.

V and J are TRBV7-9 and TRBJ2-5, with a tentative D call TRBD1 (5 bases). The CDR3 loop spans 14 amino acids. V gave up 2 bases and J gave up 5 bases, with 12 bases separating them. Germline V gene data show CDR1 as SEHNR and CDR2 as FQNEAQ (reference sequence). For the CDR3, the DNA is TGTGCCAGCAGCTTATCAGGGCCCCGGGAGACCCAGTACTTC. Amino acids: CASSLSGPRETQYF.

The V gene is TRBV28, the J gene TRBJ1-4; 9 nucleotides line up with TRBD1. The germline V gene has CDR1 MDHEN and CDR2 SYDVKM. The V and J ends lost 3 bases and 9 bases, in that order; junction bases with no gene match: 17. The CDR3 extends over 18 amino acids. CDR3 in DNA: TGTGCCAGCAGTTTTACATTGTGGGGACAGGGAAGCGAAAAAAAACTGTTTTTT. This sequence encodes CASSFTLWGQGSEKKLFF.

This clone came up a few times. This chain links TRBV4-2 with TRBJ2-1; D may be TRBD1 (7 bases). Looked up from germline, CDR1 is LGHNA and CDR2 is YNFKEQ. This CDR3 spans 16 amino acids. Trimming left V 0 bases short and J 8 bases short, with 17 bases between. The CDR3 loop is CASSQDETGRTYEQFF. CDR3 in DNA: TGTGCCAGCAGCCAAGATGAGACAGGGAGGACCTATGAGCAGTTCTTC.